This T cell receptor (beta chain) appears in the sequencing data of a study of cytomegalovirus exposure and HLA in healthy donors. Of note for this clone: Its antigen remains unidentified.

Regarding the study as a whole: Analysis performed later found approximately 17,000 TCR beta sequences associated with HLA alleles at 0.05 false discovery rate. There were 150 to 200 TCR beta chains listed as cytomegalovirus-associated.

PCR primers comprised 60 Vbeta and 13 Jbeta primers. TCRdb's copy holds only in-frame clones and misses some; the assay was immunoSEQ multiplex PCR. The sample lists 280,000 or so clones; approximately 90% were seen once. This CDR3 region has 13 residues. CDR1 is SGHVS, CDR2 FQNEAQ, per germline. Trimming cost V 1 base and J 12 bases; bases outside gene matches: 4. V is TRBV7-8 and J is TRBJ1-1, with 11 bases fitting TRBD1. The sequence derives from a woman in her late teens or twenties in good health and CMV-seronegative. The sequencing input was PBMCs. The CDR3 sequence is CASSLVRDRGTFF. The CDR3 coding sequence is TGTGCCAGCAGCTTAGTACGGGACAGGGGGACTTTCTTT.